This T cell receptor beta chain was sequenced in a study of cytomegalovirus exposure and HLA in healthy donors. Study findings and constraints: Three chains linked to CMV were shown in vitro to be specific for CMV antigens. The classifier reportedly diagnosed cytomegalovirus status with high specificity and sensitivity. Associated with cytomegalovirus, according to the listing, were some 150 TCR beta chains. Across donors, most TCRs were seen rarely, yet some public ones were widespread.

Some clones are missing from TCRdb's copy, which holds only in-frame ones; the method was immunoSEQ multiplex PCR. This sample has around 150,000 clones, with 70% to 90% found just once. Concerning this clone itself: What it recognizes is unknown.

Germline V gives CDR1 SGHTA, CDR2 FQGTGA. J lost 7 bases, V lost 1 base, and 9 bases had no gene match. This CDR3 spans 15 amino acids. V and J are TRBV7-3 and TRBJ1-2; 7 bases are shared with TRBD1. Sample: PBMCs. This TCR derives from a man aged 25-45 years in good health and CMV-seropositive. As DNA, the CDR3 is TGTGCCAGCAGCTTAAGTAGAGAGGGGGCTGTTGGCTACACCTTC. Protein product: CASSLSREGAVGYTF.